Below, one T cell receptor beta chain is given with its context. No antigen is known for it. This entry belongs to a study of cytomegalovirus exposure and HLA in healthy donors. Study observations and caveats: Overall, around 160 TCR beta chains were annotated as cytomegalovirus-associated. The sole available immune exposure information was CMV serostatus. Using a false discovery rate of 0.05, a later analysis showed that about 16,000 TCR beta sequences were associated with HLA alleles. V- and J-gene trimming in TCR beta was tied to a missense DCLRE1C variant by an analysis performed later.

It was with 60 Vbeta and 13 Jbeta primers that the PCR ran. Profiled with immunoSEQ multiplex PCR; TCRdb holds only in-frame clones, not every one. The sample consists of nearly 110,000 clones, roughly four fifths of them appearing once. The CDR3 length is 15 residues. CDR1 and CDR2 from the germline V gene are MNHNS and SASEGT. Trimming removed 3 bases from V and 6 bases from J, with 15 bases in between. The specimen sequenced was PBMCs. The chain couples TRBV6-1 to TRBJ1-3; tentative D call: TRBD1 (5 bases). This clonotype was sampled from a man aged 45-65 years in good health and CMV-seronegative. CDR3 DNA: TGTGCCAGCAGTGACGGGGGAGGGGTGCCAAACACCATATATTTT. It codes for CASSDGGGVPNTIYF.